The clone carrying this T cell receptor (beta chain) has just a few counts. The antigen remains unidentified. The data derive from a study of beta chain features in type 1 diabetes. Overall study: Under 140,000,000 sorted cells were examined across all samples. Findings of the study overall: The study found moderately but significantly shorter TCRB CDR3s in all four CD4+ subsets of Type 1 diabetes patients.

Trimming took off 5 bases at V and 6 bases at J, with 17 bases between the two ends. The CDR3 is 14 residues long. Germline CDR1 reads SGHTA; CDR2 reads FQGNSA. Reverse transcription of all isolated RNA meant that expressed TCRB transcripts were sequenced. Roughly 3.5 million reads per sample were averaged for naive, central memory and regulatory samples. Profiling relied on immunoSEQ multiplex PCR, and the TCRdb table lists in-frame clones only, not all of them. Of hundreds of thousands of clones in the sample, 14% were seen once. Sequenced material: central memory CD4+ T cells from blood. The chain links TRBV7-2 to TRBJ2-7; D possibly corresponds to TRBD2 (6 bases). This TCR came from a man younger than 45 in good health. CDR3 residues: CASSRGTHGFEQYF. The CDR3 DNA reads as TGTGCCAGCAGCCGCGGGACCCATGGCTTCGAGCAGTACTTC.